What follows are 11 T cell receptor beta chains derived from one specimen sequenced in a study of blood T cell repertoires in COVID-19. The assay was immunoSEQ multiplex PCR, and TCRdb's table has in-frame clones only and misses some. The table records some 74,000 clones, roughly 80% of them present only once. Sequenced: peripheral blood. Every receptor here comes from a woman aged 80 or older with active or convalescent COVID-19.

The V gene is TRBV19, the J gene TRBJ1-1; 7 nucleotides line up with TRBD1. The V gene end was trimmed by 6 bases and the J gene end by 6 bases; junction bases not matched to a gene: 7. From germline, CDR1 is LNHDA and CDR2 SQIVND (reference sequence). The CDR3 has 13 residues. The CDR3 loop reads CASSPTGMAEAFF. Written as DNA, the CDR3 is TGTGCCAGTAGCCCGACAGGGATGGCTGAAGCTTTCTTT.

The chain carries TRBV6-6 and TRBJ2-1; tentative D call: TRBD1 (6 bases). The CDR3 runs 15 residues. Per germline, CDR1 MNHNY and CDR2 SVGAGI (reference sequence). V shed 0 bases and J shed 7 bases, with 13 bases lying between them. The CDR3 here is CASSYSQGAGNEQFF. CDR3 DNA: TGTGCCAGCAGTTACTCACAGGGCGCAGGGAATGAGCAGTTCTTC.

The chain combines TRBV2 with TRBJ2-2; D might be TRBD2 (6 bases). V was clipped by 6 bases and J by 6 bases, with 14 bases between them. CDR3 length: 14 residues. Germline CDR1 and CDR2: SNHLY and FYNNEI. The CDR3 DNA reads as TGTGCCAGCAGGGGGGTACTAGCCGCCGGGGAGCTGTTTTTT. It translates to CASRGVLAAGELFF. Together with reference TRBV2 and TRBJ2-2, the CDR3 gives the full variable domain: EPEVTQTPSHQVTQMGQEVILRCVPISNHLYFYWYRQILGQKVEFLVSFYNNEISEKSEIFDDQFSVERPDGSNFTLKIRSTKLEDSAMYFCASRGVLAAGELFFGEGSRLTVL.

The V call is TRBV7-3, the J call TRBJ2-7, with 8 bases aligning to TRBD1. The V segment lost 8 bases and the J segment 2 bases; nucleotides outside the gene matches: 8. Per the germline V gene, CDR1 is SGHTA and CDR2 is FQGTGA. This CDR3 comprises 14 residues. This CDR3 reads CASDPGQGPYEQYF. CDR3 coding DNA: TGTGCCAGCGATCCAGGACAGGGACCCTACGAGCAGTACTTC. Using reference TRBV7-3 and TRBJ2-7 for the parts outside the CDR3, the full variable domain is GAGVSQTPSNKVTEKGKYVELRCDPISGHTALYWYRQSLGQGPEFLIYFQGTGAADDSGLPNDRFFAVRPEGSVSTLKIQRTERGDSAVYLCASDPGQGPYEQYFGPGTRLTVT.

The V and J genes are TRBV5-1 and TRBJ2-7, with TRBD2 matching over 7 bases. The CDR3 extends over 17 amino acids. Germline CDR1 is SGHRS and CDR2 is YFSETQ. Losses at the gene ends were 2 bases for V and 3 bases for J; bases not matched to a gene: 14. The CDR3 sequence is CASSFMIAGITHYEQYF. In DNA form, the CDR3 reads TGCGCCAGCAGCTTCATGATAGCGGGCATTACCCACTACGAGCAGTACTTC.

V is TRBV4-2 and J is TRBJ1-2; D gene uncertain. Trimming took off 1 base at V and 4 bases at J, with 7 bases between the two ends. The germline V gene encodes CDR1 LGHNA and CDR2 YNFKEQ. This CDR3 is 13 amino acids long. CDR3 loop: CASSQGESYGYTF. The CDR3 nucleotides read TGTGCCAGCAGCCAAGGGGAGTCCTATGGCTACACCTTC.

V usage is TRBV6-5 and J usage is TRBJ1-3, with D tentatively TRBD1 (6 bases). The V gene's germline CDR1 is MNHEY and CDR2 SVGAGI. Between the trimmed V and J ends, which lost 9 bases and 0 bases, there was a span of 15 bases. The CDR3 has 15 residues. CDR3 nucleotide sequence: TGTGCCAGTCAGGACAGCCTCCTCTCTGGAAACACCATATATTTT. Protein product: CASQDSLLSGNTIYF.

V gene TRBV6-6 combines with J gene TRBJ2-7, with TRBD1 matching 9 bases. Germline V CDR1 and CDR2: MNHNY, SVGAGI (reference sequence). The CDR3 totals 14 residues. The ends lost 4 bases at V and 1 base at J; junction bases unmatched: 2. As DNA, the CDR3 is TGTGCCAGCAGTTCAGGACAGGGGTCCTACGAGCAGTACTTC. Translation gives CASSSGQGSYEQYF.

The chain couples TRBV4-1 to TRBJ2-3, with D unresolved. Between the trimmed V and J ends, which lost 1 base and 2 bases, there was a span of 16 bases. The CDR3 runs 17 residues. The V gene's germline CDR1 is MGHRA and CDR2 YSYEKL. This CDR3 reads CASSQGSWFGSTDTQYF. The CDR3 DNA is TGCGCCAGCAGCCAAGGTTCGTGGTTCGGGTCCACAGATACGCAGTATTTT.

The V call is TRBV25-1, the J call TRBJ1-6; D possibly corresponds to TRBD1 (5 bases). The CDR3 runs 15 residues. V dropped 4 bases and J dropped 5 bases, with 12 bases sitting between them. Germline values: CDR1 MGHDK, CDR2 SYGVNS. The CDR3 coding sequence is TGTGCCAGCAGTGCCTGGGGGGGGGATAATTCACCCCTCCACTTT. Amino acids: CASSAWGGDNSPLHF.

The CDR3 nucleotides are TGCGCCAGCAGCCTAGGTCCTTCAGTTGATGAGCAGTTCTTC. It encodes CASSLGPSVDEQFF. The genes are TRBV5-1 and TRBJ2-1; D is undetermined. The CDR3 is 14 amino acids. The V end lost 4 bases, the J end lost 8 bases, and 16 bases lay between the germline ends. Germline values: CDR1 SGHRS, CDR2 YFSETQ.